Below, 18 T cell receptor beta chains from the same sample are listed, as sequenced in a study of blood T cell repertoires in COVID-19. Generated by immunoSEQ multiplex PCR, the TCRdb table keeps only in-frame clones and is missing some. The repertoire holds over 200,000 clones, 75% to 90% seen once, with about 9% in the top ten. The specimen sequenced was PBMCs or T cells enriched from blood (not recorded which). The receptors stem from a middle-aged man who had recovered from COVID-19.

This chain joins TRBV10-3 and TRBJ1-5; D may be TRBD1 (5 bases). There are 13 residues in the CDR3. Germline assignment: CDR1 ENHRY and CDR2 SYGVKD. Trimming pared 4 bases from V and 3 bases from J, leaving 7 bases between. CDR3 bases: TGTGCCATCAGTGCAGGGATCAATCAGCCCCAGCATTTT. It is translated as CAISAGINQPQHF.

The chain uses TRBV9 and TRBJ2-6; maybe TRBD1 (5 bases). The CDR3 loop spans 16 amino acids. The V gene lost 0 bases and the J gene lost 2 bases, with 9 bases spanning the gap. Germline loops: CDR1 SGDLS, CDR2 YYNGEE. CDR3 in amino acids: CASSVGGNTGANVLTF. The CDR3, as DNA: TGTGCCAGCAGCGTAGGGGGCAATACTGGGGCCAACGTCCTGACTTTC.

The rearrangement joins TRBV30 to TRBJ1-3; D remains ambiguous. V was pared by 1 base and J by 8 bases, with 9 bases between. Germline CDR1 GTSNPN, CDR2 SVGIG (reference sequence). This CDR3 region has 12 residues. The CDR3 loop is CAWSAMRDTIYF. The DNA of the CDR3 is TGTGCCTGGAGTGCCATGAGGGACACCATATATTTT.

This chain links TRBV6-5 with TRBJ1-5; no definite D call. CDR1 and CDR2 from the germline V gene are MNHEY and SVGAGI. Trimming took off 0 bases at V and 7 bases at J, with 10 bases between the two ends. The CDR3 loop spans 14 amino acids. The CDR3 loop reads CASSYSHAGQPQHF. The CDR3, as DNA: TGTGCCAGCAGTTACTCCCACGCGGGCCAGCCCCAGCATTTT.

This chain uses TRBV5-1 with TRBJ1-6, with D possibly being TRBD1 (5 bases). Germline CDR1 and CDR2: SGHRS and YFSETQ. Trimming removed 5 bases from V and 4 bases from J, with 13 bases in between. The CDR3 spans 15 residues. The DNA of the CDR3 is TGCGCCAGCAGGGAAAGGGAGGGGTATAATTCACCCCTCCACTTT. Translation: CASREREGYNSPLHF.

This rearrangement joins TRBV4-1 to TRBJ1-4, with D perhaps TRBD1 (5 bases). The CDR3 covers 16 residues. The V and J ends lost 0 bases and 8 bases respectively, with 16 bases between them. Per germline, CDR1 MGHRA and CDR2 YSYEKL. CDR3 sequence (DNA): TGCGCCAGCAGCCAAGAATCGGGGGGTAGAAGAGAAAAACTGTTTTTT. Encoded protein: CASSQESGGRREKLFF.

The chain employs TRBV29-1 and TRBJ1-4; TRBD1 matches 7 bases. The CDR3 runs 13 residues. Germline V lookup: CDR1 SQVTM, CDR2 ANQGSEA. After removal of 7 bases from V and 4 bases from J, the junction contained 6 bases not matched to a gene. Here the CDR3 DNA reads TGCAGCGCCCAGGGACAGATTAATGAAAAACTGTTTTTT. This gives the protein CSAQGQINEKLFF. Based on the CDR3 plus reference TRBV29-1 and TRBJ1-4, the full variable domain is SAVISQKPSRDICQRGTSLTIQCQVDSQVTMMFWYRQQPGQSLTLIATANQGSEATYESGFVIDKFPISRPNLTFSTLTVSNMSPEDSSIYLCSAQGQINEKLFFGSGTQLSVL.

The chain combines TRBV5-1 with TRBJ1-1; D gene uncertain. The CDR3 consists of 12 residues. Germline CDR1 and CDR2: SGHRS and YFSETQ. Trimming stripped 1 base from V and 6 bases from J, with 7 bases between. In nucleotides, the CDR3 is TGCGCCAGCAGCTTGTCAGGATCTGAAGCTTTCTTT. This sequence encodes CASSLSGSEAFF.

The chain has TRBV28 and TRBJ2-1; 8 nucleotides agree with TRBD2. This CDR3 comprises 12 residues. The germline V gene has CDR1 MDHEN and CDR2 SYDVKM. V dropped 8 bases and J dropped 7; count of bases not matched to a gene: 4. The CDR3 DNA sequence: TGTGCCAGCTCTGGCGGGAGGAATGAGCAGTTCTTC. Translation: CASSGGRNEQFF.

V is TRBV3-1 (or the pseudogene TRBV3-2) and J is TRBJ1-5; 9 bases align to TRBD1. Germline-derived CDR1 and CDR2 are LGHDT and YNNKEL (reference sequence). The CDR3 is 15 residues long. V lost 4 bases and J lost 7; bases outside the gene matches: 8. CDR3 nucleotides: TGTGCCAGCAGCCTGGGACAGGGAATGAGGCAGCCCCAGCATTTT. This gives the protein CASSLGQGMRQPQHF.

The chain recombines TRBV2 with TRBJ2-5; 9 nucleotides match TRBD2. The CDR3 consists of 16 residues. Per germline, CDR1 SNHLY and CDR2 FYNNEI. The V segment lost 5 bases and the J segment 4 bases; nucleotides outside the gene matches: 11. DNA of the CDR3: TGTGCCAGCAGTCCCACCAGGCGGGGGGGCCGAGAGACCCAGTACTTC. It yields the protein CASSPTRRGGRETQYF. The variable domain in full, with the rest retrieved from reference TRBV2 and TRBJ2-5, is EPEVTQTPSHQVTQMGQEVILRCVPISNHLYFYWYRQILGQKVEFLVSFYNNEISEKSEIFDDQFSVERPDGSNFTLKIRSTKLEDSAMYFCASSPTRRGGRETQYFGPGTRLLVL.

The rearrangement links TRBV3-1 (or the pseudogene TRBV3-2) to TRBJ1-1; TRBD1 is a possible D gene (5 bases). Germline-derived CDR1 and CDR2 are LGHDT and YNNKEL (reference sequence). Between the trimmed V and J ends, which lost 0 bases and 11 bases, there was a span of 13 bases. CDR3 length equals 13 residues. CDR3 nucleotide sequence: TGTGCCAGCAGCCAAGATCAAAAGGGGATGGCTTTCTTT. Its protein is CASSQDQKGMAFF.

The chain is built from TRBV5-6 and TRBJ2-1, with D maybe TRBD2 (5 bases). This CDR3 contains 13 residues. The V gene's germline CDR1 is SGHDT and CDR2 YYEEEE. With 5 bases removed from V and 9 bases from J, the gap between germline ends came to 15 bases. The chain's CDR3 is CASRPGSVGEQFF. Written as DNA, the CDR3 is TGTGCCAGCAGGCCGGGGTCCGTGGGTGAGCAGTTCTTC.

This clone was detected only once. The chain is built from TRBV11-2 and TRBJ2-7; 9 nucleotides align to TRBD2. CDR1 is SGHAT, CDR2 FQNNGV, per germline. This CDR3 is 14 amino acids long. After removal of 1 base from V and 3 bases from J, the junction contained 1 base not matched to a gene. The CDR3 loop is CASSLGRGGYEQYF. In nucleotides, the CDR3 is TGTGCCAGCAGCTTAGGGCGGGGGGGCTACGAGCAGTACTTC.

The V gene is TRBV9, the J gene TRBJ2-1, with 8 bases fitting TRBD2. V was pared by 0 bases and J by 9 bases, with 5 bases of the junction left unmatched. The CDR3 is 14 amino acids. In germline, CDR1 is SGDLS, CDR2 YYNGEE. Here the CDR3 reads CASSVGGLAVEQFF. The DNA for the CDR3 is TGTGCCAGCAGCGTAGGCGGACTAGCAGTTGAGCAGTTCTTC.

The chain employs TRBV3-1 (or the pseudogene TRBV3-2) and TRBJ2-7, with a weak D call TRBD1 (5 bases). Germline CDR1 reads LGHDT; CDR2 reads YNNKEL (reference sequence). V was shortened by 0 bases and J by 0 bases, with 12 bases between the two germline ends. This CDR3 spans 16 amino acids. The CDR3 loop is CASSQDIGVGSYEQYF. The DNA of the CDR3 is TGTGCCAGCAGCCAAGATATAGGGGTCGGCTCCTACGAGCAGTACTTC.

This chain joins TRBV19 and TRBJ1-2, with a possible D match to TRBD1 (6 bases). This CDR3 is 13 amino acids long. Trimming shortened V by 3 bases and J by 4 bases, and 9 bases separated the two germline ends. In germline, CDR1 is LNHDA, CDR2 SQIVND (reference sequence). CDR3 nucleotides: TGTGCCAGTAGTATCGCGGGGGCCTATGGCTACACCTTC. Its protein product is CASSIAGAYGYTF. Looking up the rest from reference TRBV19 and TRBJ1-2 gives the full variable domain: DGGITQSPKYLFRKEGQNVTLSCEQNLNHDAMYWYRQDPGQGLRLIYYSQIVNDFQKGDIAEGYSVSREKKESFPLTVTSAQKNPTAFYLCASSIAGAYGYTFGSGTRLTVV.

This clone occurred a few times. This chain uses TRBV4-2 with TRBJ1-6, with 7 bases that match TRBD1. The V and J ends lost 3 bases and 7 bases, in that order; junction bases with no gene match: 3. This CDR3 is 14 amino acids long. The germline V gene has CDR1 LGHNA and CDR2 YNFKEQ. CDR3 DNA: TGTGCCAGCAGCCAGGGGACAGAGAATTCACCCCTCCACTTT. Protein: CASSQGTENSPLHF.